This T cell receptor beta chain stems from a study of blood T cell repertoires in COVID-19. As for the study in general: There were acute and convalescent COVID-19 samples, and they came from the United States, Italy and Spain. Nucleic acid was either cDNA or gDNA, and it came from T cells, B-cell-depleted T cells, or PBMCs.

In the authors' workflow: Using reference gene primer amplification, nucleated cell counts were estimated. Profiling relied on immunoSEQ multiplex PCR, and the TCRdb table lists in-frame clones only, not all of them. V, J and clone size derive from that table, while D and trimming were established from the DNA sequence. This sample has 150,000 to 200,000 clones; 60% to 80% occur once, and the top ten carry approximately 26%. The origin of this receptor is a woman aged 70-85 years with acute or convalescent COVID-19. The sample consisted of peripheral blood.

CDR3 DNA: TGTGCCAGCAGCCTGGGGACTAGCGGGATAGGGGAGCAGTTCTTC. Encoded protein: CASSLGTSGIGEQFF. The rearrangement links TRBV3-1 (or the pseudogene TRBV3-2) to TRBJ2-1; 13 nucleotides line up with TRBD2. CDR1 and CDR2 (germline): LGHDT, YNNKEL (reference sequence). This CDR3 region has 15 residues. After removal of 4 bases from V and 10 bases from J, the junction contained 7 bases not matched to a gene.